This TCR beta chain was sequenced during a study of T cell changes during pregnancy in multiple sclerosis. By sample share, this clone is medium-sized (0.01 to 0.1%). Profiling relied on immunoSEQ multiplex PCR, and the TCRdb table lists in-frame clones only, not all of them. The sample gives 40,000 to 55,000 clones, more than 80% of which show up once; roughly 0.37% is in the top ten. The CDR3 is 13 amino acids. J gave up 3 bases and V 5 bases, and 1 base lay outside the gene matches. Germline values: CDR1 MNHEY, CDR2 SVGAGI. The sequencing used CD4+ T cells from peripheral blood mononuclear cells, collected before pregnancy. This TCR derives from a female donor with multiple sclerosis, enrolled in a pregnancy study. The chain joins TRBV6-5 to TRBJ2-7; the match to TRBD2 covers 10 bases. This chain's CDR3 is CASSQREGYEQYF. The CDR3 DNA is TGTGCCAGCAGTCAGCGGGAGGGCTACGAGCAGTACTTC.